The 28 T cell receptor beta chains in this list originate from one sample, sequenced in a study of T cells in Graves' hyperthyroidism and ophthalmopathy. There were TCR beta CDR3 regions amplified from RNA transcripts. When the TCR CDR3 underwent first-round RT-PCR, the HTBI primer set was used. TCRdb analysed the multiplex PCR reads with MiXCR anew, one entry per CDR3 protein. The top ten hold approximately 31% of the sample, which has around 760,000 distinct CDR3 sequences, about 35% seen once. Sequences were obtained from blood. All receptors derive from a woman in her 40s with Graves' hyperthyroidism.

This sequence joins TRBV29-1 and TRBJ2-7, with D maybe TRBD1 (5 bases). This CDR3 region has 12 residues. Germline V gene lookup returns CDR1 SQVTM and CDR2 ANQGSEA. Trimming removed 4 bases from V and 7 bases from J, with 14 bases in between. The CDR3 DNA reads TGCAGCGTTGCCCAGGGAATGGGTGAGCAGTACTTC. Amino acid sequence: CSVAQGMGEQYF.

With respect to this clonotype: This may stem from a read error, because a much larger clone lies one nucleotide away. V usage is TRBV10-2 and J usage is TRBJ1-1; D unresolved. The CDR3 has 16 residues. From germline, CDR1 is WSHSY and CDR2 SAAADI. CDR3 in amino acids: CASSQTDLAANAEAFF. DNA of the CDR3: TGCGCCAGCAGCCAAACCGACCTGGCGGCGAACGCTGAAGCTTTCTTT.

On this clonotype: One end of the junction fails to match germline, which may point to a read error. The V call is TRBV9, the J call TRBJ2-5; D is perhaps TRBD2 (5 bases). Per germline, CDR1 SGDLS and CDR2 YYNGEE. This CDR3 spans 17 amino acids. CDR3 in DNA: TGTGCCAGCAGCGGTAATCCCGAGGTGTCTAGCCGCTCCCAAAGAGACTTC. Amino acids: CASSGNPEVSSRSQRDF. Complete variable domain (other parts from reference TRBV9 and TRBJ2-5): DSGVTQTPKHLITATGQRVTLRCSPRSGDLSVYWYQQSLDQGLQFLIQYYNGEERAKGNILERFSAQQFPDLHSELNLSSLELGDSALYFCASSGNPEVSSRSQRDFGPGTRLLVL.

The V gene is TRBV11-2, the J gene TRBJ1-1; 9 positions match TRBD1. CDR3 length equals 12 residues. In germline, CDR1 is SGHAT, CDR2 FQNNGV. V gave up 5 bases and J gave up 8 bases; unmatched junction bases: 3. CDR3 protein: CASSRDRGEAFF. The CDR3 bases are TGTGCCAGCAGCCGAGACAGGGGGGAAGCTTTCTTT.

As regards this clonotype: A much larger clone differs by one base, so this may be a read error. The V call is TRBV7-9, the J call TRBJ2-2, with TRBD2 matching over 8 bases. CDR3 length: 16 amino acids. CDR1 SEHNR and CDR2 FQNEAQ come from the germline V gene (reference sequence). CDR3 coding DNA: TGTGCCAGCAGCTTATTGGGGACTAGAGGTATCGGGGAGCTGTTGTTT. Protein: CASSLLGTRGIGELLF.

This clonotype was counted ten times or more. This chain connects TRBV5-1 to TRBJ2-2, with 11 bases lining up with TRBD2. Germline V lookup: CDR1 SGHRS, CDR2 YFSETQ. Germline trimming cut 3 bases from V and 1 base from J; bases unmatched to any gene: 2. The CDR3 length is 16 residues. The CDR3 spells CASSYGTSGNTGELFF. The CDR3 nucleotides read TGCGCCAGCAGCTATGGGACTAGCGGGAACACCGGGGAGCTGTTTTTT.

This clonotype was counted many times. V is TRBV11-2 and J is TRBJ1-3; 7 nucleotides line up with TRBD1. V was pared by 4 bases and J by 8 bases, with 11 bases of the junction left unmatched. CDR3 length: 15 residues. Germline-derived CDR1 and CDR2 are SGHAT and FQNNGV. The CDR3 protein is CASSSHRGPGDTIYF. CDR3 sequence (DNA): TGTGCCAGCAGCTCACACAGGGGACCCGGAGACACCATATATTTT.

This clonotype was counted between two and nine times. V gene TRBV7-9 combines with J gene TRBJ1-6; 9 bases match TRBD1. Per germline, CDR1 SEHNR and CDR2 FQNEAQ (reference sequence). The CDR3 totals 16 residues. J lost 4 bases, V lost 5 bases, and 6 bases had no gene match. CDR3 amino acids: CASSRGTGSYNSPLHF. In nucleotides, the CDR3 is TGTGCCAGCAGCCGTGGGACAGGGTCATATAATTCACCCCTCCACTTT.

V and J are TRBV7-9 and TRBJ2-7; D may be TRBD1 or TRBD2 (5 bases each). V lost 5 bases and J lost 2, with 19 bases in between. The CDR3 spans 16 residues. Per germline, CDR1 SEHNR and CDR2 FQNEAQ (reference sequence). This chain's CDR3 is CASSPGPGVNTYEQYF. The CDR3 bases are TGTGCCAGCAGCCCAGGGCCCGGGGTGAATACCTACGAGCAGTACTTC.

Points on this clonotype: A junction end diverges from the germline sequence, so it may reflect a read error. This chain connects TRBV10-3 to TRBJ1-4; D possibly corresponds to TRBD1 (5 bases). This CDR3 is built from 13 residues. Germline values: CDR1 ENHRY, CDR2 SYGVKD. The CDR3 bases are TGTGCCAGCAGTGAGGCTGGGGGTGAAAAACTGTTTTTT. This codes for CASSEAGGEKLFF.

This clonotype has more than one count but fewer than ten. The chain links TRBV5-4 to TRBJ1-1, with D perhaps TRBD1 (5 bases). The CDR3 covers 12 residues. V was trimmed by 4 bases and J by 6 bases, leaving 10 bases between them. Germline values: CDR1 SGHNT, CDR2 YYREEE (reference sequence). The CDR3 loop reads CASSRGGPEAFF. The DNA of the CDR3 is TGTGCCAGCAGCAGGGGAGGGCCTGAAGCTTTCTTT.

This clonotype turned up a few times. The chain carries TRBV5-5 and TRBJ1-5; D not resolved. Germline V gene sequence: CDR1 SGHKS, CDR2 YYEKEE (reference sequence). CDR3 length: 17 residues. Trimming left V 6 bases short and J 0 bases short, with 19 bases between. In DNA, the CDR3 is TGTGCCAGCACCGCAGATCGTGCGAGGTATAGCAATCAGCCCCAGCATTTT. It is translated as CASTADRARYSNQPQHF. The full variable domain, its missing parts supplied by reference TRBV5-5 and TRBJ1-5, is DAGVTQSPTHLIKTRGQQVTLRCSPISGHKSVSWYQQVLGQGPQFIFQYYEKEERGRGNFPDRFSARQFPNYSSELNVNALLLGDSALYLCASTADRARYSNQPQHFGDGTRLSIL.

This clonotype has at least ten counts. The V and J genes are TRBV7-9 and TRBJ1-2; D is perhaps TRBD1 (6 bases). Germline V gene data show CDR1 as SEHNR and CDR2 as FQNEAQ (reference sequence). The CDR3 totals 13 residues. V was pared by 5 bases and J by 7 bases, with 14 bases between. The CDR3 protein is CASSLNEGGGYTF. The DNA of the CDR3 is TGTGCCAGCAGCCTCAACGAGGGGGGTGGCTACACCTTC.

This clonotype was counted between two and nine times. The rearrangement links TRBV5-4 to TRBJ1-4; TRBD1 agrees at 9 bases. V trimming: 1 base; J trimming: 8 bases; junction bases outside the gene matches: 6. CDR3 size: 15 residues. The V gene's germline CDR1 is SGHNT and CDR2 YYREEE (reference sequence). The CDR3 region is CASSLYGTGLEKLFF. The CDR3 DNA reads TGTGCCAGCAGCTTGTATGGGACAGGGTTGGAAAAACTGTTTTTT.

This clonotype showed up just a few times. V usage is TRBV11-1 and J usage is TRBJ2-2, with 11 bases identical to TRBD1. The CDR3 runs 15 residues. From germline, CDR1 is SGHAT and CDR2 FQDESV (reference sequence). V was clipped by 5 bases and J by 4 bases; unmatched bases: 3. The CDR3 spells CASSAGTGGTGELFF. The CDR3 region has the DNA TGTGCCAGCAGCGCCGGGACAGGGGGCACCGGGGAGCTGTTTTTT.

V is TRBV19 and J is TRBJ1-1; unclear D gene. The germline V gene has CDR1 LNHDA and CDR2 SQIVND (reference sequence). V lost 3 bases and J lost 0, with 8 bases in between. The CDR3 sequence is 14 residues long. CDR3 loop: CASSIRELNTEAFF. Here the CDR3 DNA reads TGTGCCAGTAGTATTAGGGAATTGAACACTGAAGCTTTCTTT.

This clonotype occurred a few times. A junction end diverges from the germline sequence, so it may reflect a read error. The rearrangement joins TRBV15 to TRBJ2-5; a possible D gene is TRBD1 (5 bases). Germline CDR1 and CDR2: LNHNV and YYDKDF (reference sequence). The CDR3 consists of 14 residues. The CDR3 is CASSLMGSGETQYF. Written as DNA, the CDR3 is TGTGCCAGCAGCTTGATGGGATCAGGGGAGACCCAGTACTTC. Filled out from reference TRBV15 and TRBJ2-5, the complete variable domain reads DAMVIQNPRYQVTQFGKPVTLSCSQTLNHNVMYWYQQKSSQAPKLLFHYYDKDFNNEADTPDNFQSRRPNTSFCFLDIRSPGLGDTAMYLCASSLMGSGETQYFGPGTRLLVL.

In this sample, this clonotype turned up a few times. This chain uses TRBV2 with TRBJ2-2; D is undetermined. The CDR3 totals 16 residues. Germline CDR1 is SNHLY and CDR2 is FYNNEI. Trimming left V 0 bases short and J 0 bases short, with 8 bases between. The CDR3 loop is CASSEALQPNTGELFF. CDR3 DNA: TGTGCCAGCAGTGAAGCGCTTCAGCCGAACACCGGGGAGCTGTTTTTT. Full variable domain (remainder filled in from reference TRBV2 and TRBJ2-2): EPEVTQTPSHQVTQMGQEVILRCVPISNHLYFYWYRQILGQKVEFLVSFYNNEISEKSEIFDDQFSVERPDGSNFTLKIRSTKLEDSAMYFCASSEALQPNTGELFFGEGSRLTVL.

V usage is TRBV7-8 and J usage is TRBJ1-2; D is unresolved. The CDR3 consists of 14 residues. The V end lost 5 bases, the J end lost 10 bases, and 20 bases lay between the germline ends. CDR1 is SGHVS, CDR2 FQNEAQ, per germline. The CDR3 nucleotides read TGTGCCAGCAGCCAAGGCGTGTTCCTCGGGGACTACACCTTC. This codes for CASSQGVFLGDYTF.

The chain has TRBV28 and TRBJ2-7, with D perhaps given as TRBD1 or TRBD2 (5 bases each). The length of the CDR3 is 15 residues. V lost 7 bases and J 5 bases, leaving 21 bases between the germline ends. The germline V gene has CDR1 MDHEN and CDR2 SYDVKM. CDR3 protein: CASTGPRGEYNEQYF. CDR3 nucleotide sequence: TGTGCCAGCACCGGCCCCCGGGGCGAGTACAACGAGCAGTACTTC.

This sequence joins TRBV20-1 and TRBJ1-1; D may be TRBD1 (6 bases). Trimming took off 6 bases at V and 2 bases at J, with 13 bases between the two ends. This CDR3 region has 13 residues. The germline V gene has CDR1 DFQATT and CDR2 SNEGSKA (reference sequence). The CDR3 is CSASGGPNTEAFF. CDR3 sequence (DNA): TGCAGTGCCTCCGGGGGGCCTAACACTGAAGCTTTCTTT.

To note about this clonotype: One end of the junction fails to match germline, which may point to a read error. V is TRBV12-3 or TRBV12-4 and J is TRBJ2-5; the D gene is possibly TRBD2 (6 bases). The CDR3 is 13 residues long. DNA of the CDR3: TGTGCCAGCAGTTTGGGGAGGCAAGGGACCCAGTACTTC. Protein product: CASSLGRQGTQYF.

A single count supports this clonotype. The V call is TRBV7-6, the J call TRBJ2-7, with 14 bases identical to TRBD2. In germline, CDR1 is SGHVS, CDR2 FNYEAQ. This CDR3 contains 16 residues. V trimming: 5 bases; J trimming: 2 bases; junction bases outside the gene matches: 5. CDR3 in amino acids: CASSPRTSGGTYEQYF. The CDR3 bases are TGTGCCAGCAGCCCTCGGACTAGCGGGGGGACCTACGAGCAGTACTTC.

About this clonotype itself: Possible read error: a much larger clone is one base away. V and J are TRBV12-3 or TRBV12-4 and TRBJ2-5; no reliable D call. The CDR3 is made up of 11 amino acids. Trimming stripped 6 bases from V and 7 bases from J, with 9 bases between. CDR3 bases: TGTGCCAGCAGCTTGACGCGGACCCAGTACTTC. This encodes CASSLTRTQYF.

This chain links TRBV4-3 with TRBJ1-1; TRBD1 might be the D (6 bases). Germline lookup yields CDR1 LGHNA and CDR2 YSLEER. V was pared by 0 bases and J by 3 bases, with 14 bases between. CDR3 size: 16 residues. CDR3 in DNA: TGCGCCAGCAGCCAAGACGGGGGCGGCGCCTACACTGAAGCTTTCTTT. Translation gives CASSQDGGGAYTEAFF.

V gene TRBV6-4 combines with J gene TRBJ1-1, with 10 bases matching TRBD1. The J segment lost 6 bases and the V segment lost 10 bases, leaving 11 bases of the junction unmatched. The CDR3 has 14 residues. Germline loops: CDR1 MRHNA, CDR2 SNTAGT. CDR3 protein: CATENRDRGPEAFF. The CDR3 DNA reads as TGTGCCACCGAAAACCGGGACAGGGGTCCTGAAGCTTTCTTT.

The V call is TRBV9, the J call TRBJ1-5; 11 positions match TRBD1. The CDR3 has 17 residues. The V and J ends lost 1 base and 4 bases, in that order; junction bases with no gene match: 7. CDR1 and CDR2 from the germline V gene are SGDLS and YYNGEE. CDR3 coding DNA: TGTGCCAGCAGCGTAACGGACAGGGGGCGCGTGAATCAGCCCCAGCATTTT. Translated, it gives CASSVTDRGRVNQPQHF.

On this clonotype itself: One end of the junction varies from germline; a read error may be responsible. V is TRBV3-1 and J is TRBJ1-3, with D possibly matching TRBD1 (6 bases). The CDR3 runs 12 residues. The germline gives CDR1 LGHDT, CDR2 YNNKEL (reference sequence). The CDR3 bases are TGTGGCAGCAGCCCCGGACAGAACACCATATATTTT. This sequence encodes CGSSPGQNTIYF.